The clone carrying this TCR beta chain was observed a few times. Its specificity is not known. These data are taken from a study of identical twins. A template switching step contributed a universal primer site, while unique molecular identifiers were present in the cDNA. TCRdb re-derived calls from the 5' RACE reads in MiXCR, one entry per CDR3 protein. This sample has some 500,000 distinct CDR3 sequences, with 9.6% found just once. This CDR3 has 15 residues. Germline CDR1 DFQATT, CDR2 SNEGSKA (reference sequence). After removal of 4 bases from V and 1 base from J, the junction contained 7 bases not matched to a gene. Notes on the study in general: Models underestimated TCR alpha sharing (out-of-frame) in monozygotic twins. Where beta out-of-frame sequences were concerned, excess twin sharing was weaker. There is a chance that invariant MAIT and iNKT cells partially muddied zero-insertion analyses.

The same data also went into a second study, on yellow fever vaccine responses in identical twins.

This TCR was sampled from a woman aged 18 to 35 in good health. Sequencing used PBMCs. The chain links TRBV20-1 to TRBJ1-1, with 9 bases fitting TRBD1. This CDR3 reads CSANPTGGENTEAFF. The CDR3 coding sequence is TGCAGTGCTAATCCGACAGGGGGAGAGAACACTGAAGCTTTCTTT.